The rows below give T cell receptor beta chains drawn from one sample of a study of shared clonotypes between healthy human individuals. Sequencing used immunoSEQ multiplex PCR; TCRdb keeps in-frame clones, though not all of them. The profile shows some 1.4 million clones, more than 95% of them singletons. Source material: naive CD4+ T cells sorted from blood. The receptors were gathered from a man aged 25-45 years in good health. The CDR3 runs from the conserved cysteine through the conserved F or W.

J,V,CDR3
TRBJ2-3,TRBV27,CASSPSRRSAYTSTDTQYF
TRBJ1-3,TRBV7-7,CASSLGPVAGSGNTIYF
TRBJ2-1,TRBV6-6,CASRTPGLESGEQFF
TRBJ1-4,TRBV18,CASSPRDMFNEKLFF
TRBJ1-5,TRBV5-6,CASSRAQPQHF
TRBJ2-2,TRBV7-2,CASSGQSGRSPGELFF
TRBJ2-5,TRBV28,CASSLFYQTGGVGQETQYF
TRBJ2-3,TRBV5-1,CASSLDVGTQYF
TRBJ1-2,TRBV5-1,CASSLVGDRGYTF
TRBJ2-3,TRBV18,CASSSDSGNLDTQYF
TRBJ2-1,TRBV9,CASSVSGRGNEQFF
TRBJ1-2,TRBV4-1,CASSQDNGVGLYGYTF
TRBJ2-5,TRBV18,CASSRDREETQYF
TRBJ2-2,TRBV2,CASSRSGLKTGELFF
TRBJ1-5,TRBV28,CASSETDSPGHF
TRBJ1-1,TRBV29-1,CSVMGHTGTEAFF
TRBJ1-1,TRBV7-9,CASMEALNTEAFF
TRBJ2-7,TRBV7-8,CASSLVVGSSYEQYF
TRBJ2-7,TRBV11-2,CASSRREIPYEQYF
TRBJ1-4,TRBV13,CASSANTGTAGSEKLFF
TRBJ2-3,TRBV9,CASSPLAGGVTDTQYF
TRBJ1-5,TRBV5-8,CASSLLVNRYMDPQHF
TRBJ2-2,TRBV5-1,CASSFSGNTGELFF
TRBJ2-7,TRBV19,CASSVDYSYEQYF
TRBJ1-2,TRBV5-1,CASTLGQSTNYGYTF
TRBJ2-2,TRBV11-2,CASSKPSGAGTGELFF
TRBJ1-4,TRBV5-1,CASSPLLSPIDRAEKLFF
TRBJ2-2,TRBV2,CASSEAAAGELFF
TRBJ2-1,TRBV5-6,CASSLELGVSYNEQFF